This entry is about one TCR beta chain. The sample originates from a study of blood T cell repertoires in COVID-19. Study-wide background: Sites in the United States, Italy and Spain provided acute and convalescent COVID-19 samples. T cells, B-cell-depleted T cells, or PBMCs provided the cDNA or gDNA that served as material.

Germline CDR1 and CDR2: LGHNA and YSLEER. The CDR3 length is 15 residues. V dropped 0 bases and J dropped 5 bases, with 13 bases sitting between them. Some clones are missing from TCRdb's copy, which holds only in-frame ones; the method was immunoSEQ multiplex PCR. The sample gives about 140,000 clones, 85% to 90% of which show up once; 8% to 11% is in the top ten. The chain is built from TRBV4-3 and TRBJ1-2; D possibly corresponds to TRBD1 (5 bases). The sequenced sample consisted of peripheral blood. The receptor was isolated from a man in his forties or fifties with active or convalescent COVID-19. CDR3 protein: CASSQEIGQGYGYTF. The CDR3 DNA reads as TGCGCCAGCAGCCAAGAAATCGGTCAGGGATATGGCTACACCTTC.